Below are 18 T cell receptor beta chains sequenced from a single sample in a study of vaccination and CD4 T cells after COVID-19. With the Oncomine TCR Beta short-read assay, DNA from cultured CD4+ T cells was sequenced. Genomic DNA from cultured CD4+ T cells was extracted. TCRdb passed the PCR reads through MiXCR, listing each CDR3 protein once. The sample carries 8,700 or so distinct CDR3 sequences, about 28% recorded once. No cognate antigen is known for these TCRs. This sample's treatment: approximately nine-day PBMC culture with coronavirus spike peptide pools or control peptides (ViraFEST assay). The unexposed donor gave CD4+ T cells before the COVID-19 pandemic (2011-2018). Input material: CD4+ T cells from blood, cultured in vitro. The receptors were gathered from a human donor in good health.

This clonotype came up a few times. V and J are TRBV6-2 or TRBV6-3 and TRBJ2-4, with TRBD1 matching 7 bases. This CDR3 has 17 amino acids. J gave up 2 bases and V 6 bases, and 13 bases lay outside the gene matches. The germline V gene encodes CDR1 MNHEY and CDR2 SVGEGT. Written as DNA, the CDR3 is TGTGCCAGCAGCCACAACAGGGGCAGGAATCCCAAAAACATTCAGTACTTC. As protein: CASSHNRGRNPKNIQYF.

The V call is TRBV6-5, the J call TRBJ2-5, with D maybe TRBD2 (6 bases). The CDR3 runs to 13 residues. The germline V gene has CDR1 MNHEY and CDR2 SVGAGI. Trimming stripped 2 bases from V and 3 bases from J, with 7 bases between. The CDR3: CASSYGGEETQYF. DNA of the CDR3: TGTGCCAGCAGTTACGGAGGGGAAGAGACCCAGTACTTC.

This clonotype was seen a few times. The chain joins TRBV14 to TRBJ2-1; 10 positions match TRBD2. Germline CDR1 and CDR2: SGHDN and FVKESK. After removal of 2 bases from V and 3 bases from J, the junction contained 10 bases not matched to a gene. This CDR3 is 18 amino acids long. The CDR3 sequence is CASSQTLLAGGYYNEQFF. The CDR3 region has the DNA TGTGCCAGCAGCCAAACCCTTTTAGCGGGAGGTTACTACAATGAGCAGTTCTTC. Based on the CDR3 plus reference TRBV14 and TRBJ2-1, the full variable domain is EAGVTQFPSHSVIEKGQTVTLRCDPISGHDNLYWYRRVMGKEIKFLLHFVKESKQDESGMPNNRFLAERTGGTYSTLKVQPAELEDSGVYFCASSQTLLAGGYYNEQFFGPGTRLTVL.

This clonotype qualifies as medium-sized. This chain connects TRBV7-9 to TRBJ1-1; D unclear. The germline V gene encodes CDR1 SEHNR and CDR2 FQNEAQ (reference sequence). With 1 base removed from V and 1 base from J, the gap between germline ends came to 4 bases. The CDR3 contains 13 residues. CDR3 bases: TGTGCCAGCAGCTTAGTAGAGAACACTGAAGCTTTCTTT. Residues: CASSLVENTEAFF.

Only a few counts were recorded for this clonotype. This rearrangement joins TRBV20-1 to TRBJ2-7; unclear D gene. V lost 2 bases to trimming and J lost 3 bases, with 8 bases between them. The CDR3 contains 12 residues. Germline V gene data show CDR1 as DFQATT and CDR2 as SNEGSKA (reference sequence). This CDR3 is CSARNPLYEQYF. Here the CDR3 DNA reads TGCAGTGCTAGAAATCCCCTCTACGAGCAGTACTTC.

This clonotype qualifies as medium-sized. V is TRBV28 and J is TRBJ1-5; no definite D call. V lost 5 bases, J lost 2 bases, and 7 bases lay in between. This CDR3 comprises 13 residues. The germline gives CDR1 MDHEN, CDR2 SYDVKM. This chain's CDR3 is CASSTWGNQPQHF. The CDR3 DNA reads as TGTGCCAGCAGTACATGGGGCAATCAGCCCCAGCATTTT.

The CDR3 protein is CASSDRGSFETQYF. CDR3 nucleotides: TGTGCCAGCAGTGACAGGGGGTCTTTTGAGACCCAGTACTTC. The V and J genes are TRBV25-1 and TRBJ2-5; 7 bases are shared with TRBD1. This CDR3 contains 14 residues. Trimming removed 3 bases from V and 5 bases from J; junction bases left unmatched: 6. Germline CDR1 and CDR2: MGHDK and SYGVNS.

The CDR3: CASIPGDVYEQYF. CDR3 in DNA: TGTGCCAGCATTCCGGGAGACGTATACGAGCAGTACTTC. This chain joins TRBV2 and TRBJ2-7; a weak D match, TRBD2 (6 bases). Germline CDR1 reads SNHLY; CDR2 reads FYNNEI. V was pared by 7 bases and J by 4 bases, with 14 bases between. The CDR3 sequence is 13 residues long. Full variable domain (outside the CDR3, taken from reference TRBV2 and TRBJ2-7): EPEVTQTPSHQVTQMGQEVILRCVPISNHLYFYWYRQILGQKVEFLVSFYNNEISEKSEIFDDQFSVERPDGSNFTLKIRSTKLEDSAMYFCASIPGDVYEQYFGPGTRLTVT.

This clonotype turned up a few times. This chain joins TRBV6-2 or TRBV6-3 and TRBJ2-3; TRBD2 is a possible D gene (6 bases). V gave up 0 bases and J gave up 0 bases, with 16 bases separating them. Germline CDR1 reads MNHEY; CDR2 reads SVGEGT. The CDR3 spans 18 residues. CDR3 coding DNA: TGTGCCAGCAGTTACTCGATTGAAACGGCGGGAAGCACAGATACGCAGTATTTT. Amino acids: CASSYSIETAGSTDTQYF.

Concerning this clonotype itself: Possible read error: a much larger clone is one base away. The chain recombines TRBV6-1 with TRBJ1-2, with 7 bases that match TRBD1. V lost 10 bases, J lost 4 bases, and 9 bases stayed unmatched. Germline V gene sequence: CDR1 MNHNS, CDR2 SASEGT. The CDR3 is 13 residues long. The CDR3 sequence: CANIPTGTYGYTF. CDR3 nucleotides: TGTGCCAACATTCCGACAGGGACCTATGGCTACACCTTC.

The chain carries TRBV7-2 and TRBJ2-7, with D perhaps being TRBD1 or TRBD2 (5 bases each). Between the trimmed V and J ends, which lost 1 base and 7 bases, there was a span of 14 bases. Germline-derived CDR1 and CDR2 are SGHTA and FQGNSA. The CDR3 contains 14 residues. CDR3 loop: CASSLGGSTGEQYF. The CDR3 region has the DNA TGTGCCAGCAGCTTAGGGGGGTCCACGGGGGAGCAGTACTTC.

The table lists this clonotype with a few counts. The rearrangement uses TRBV28 and TRBJ2-5, with 13 bases identical to TRBD2. Germline loops: CDR1 MDHEN, CDR2 SYDVKM. V shed 7 bases and J 1 base; nucleotides not matched to a gene: 6. CDR3 length: 16 residues. The CDR3 region has the DNA TGTGCCAGCACCCTAGGGACTAGCGGGACCCAAGAGACCCAGTACTTC. Translation gives CASTLGTSGTQETQYF.

This clonotype was seen a few times. The chain links TRBV10-3 to TRBJ2-7, with D uncertain. The CDR3 extends over 12 amino acids. The germline CDR1 and CDR2 sequences are ENHRY and SYGVKD. Trimming removed 0 bases at V and 2 bases at J, with 2 bases between. As DNA, the CDR3 is TGTGCCATCAGTGAGTCCACCTACGAGCAGTACTTC. Its translation: CAISESTYEQYF.

The chain carries TRBV19 and TRBJ1-2; the D gene is possibly TRBD1 (5 bases). The CDR3 length is 14 residues. Germline V CDR1 and CDR2: LNHDA, SQIVND (reference sequence). Trimming shortened V by 5 bases and J by 7 bases, and 17 bases separated the two germline ends. CDR3 nucleotides: TGTGCCAGTAGTCAGGCGGGGCAGCAGGCTGGCTACACCTTC. It translates to CASSQAGQQAGYTF.

V usage is TRBV7-2 and J usage is TRBJ2-3; 7 bases align to TRBD2. V shed 3 bases, J shed 1 base, and the junction held 10 bases outside the gene matches. CDR1 is SGHTA and CDR2 is FQGNSA in the germline V gene. This CDR3 contains 17 residues. The CDR3 region is CASSFGSGAGGTDTQYF. CDR3 coding DNA: TGTGCCAGCAGCTTTGGGTCCGGGGCGGGGGGCACAGATACGCAGTATTTT.

The chain links TRBV20-1 to TRBJ2-3; possibly TRBD1 for D (6 bases). The germline gives CDR1 DFQATT, CDR2 SNEGSKA (reference sequence). Trimming cost V 1 base and J 10 bases, with 9 bases left between them. The CDR3 spans 11 residues. The DNA of the CDR3 is TGCAGTGCTAGAGGGGGGCTTCCGCAGTATTTT. Translation gives CSARGGLPQYF.

This clonotype has a handful of counts. The rearrangement uses TRBV7-9 and TRBJ2-7; D perhaps matches TRBD1 (6 bases). CDR1 and CDR2 from the germline V gene are SEHNR and FQNEAQ (reference sequence). This CDR3 region has 13 residues. V dropped 1 base and J dropped 5 bases, with 9 bases sitting between them. The CDR3 nucleotides read TGTGCCAGCAGCTTAGGGGGGCGGGACGAGCAGTACTTC. Protein: CASSLGGRDEQYF.

This clonotype was observed a handful of times. V usage is TRBV2 and J usage is TRBJ1-6, with 11 nucleotides matching TRBD1. Germline V gene lookup returns CDR1 SNHLY and CDR2 FYNNEI. The CDR3 length is 14 residues. V lost 5 bases and J lost 9; bases outside the gene matches: 3. The CDR3 DNA is TGTGCCAGCAGTCCGGGACAGGGGGGTTCACCCCTCCACTTT. It codes for CASSPGQGGSPLHF.